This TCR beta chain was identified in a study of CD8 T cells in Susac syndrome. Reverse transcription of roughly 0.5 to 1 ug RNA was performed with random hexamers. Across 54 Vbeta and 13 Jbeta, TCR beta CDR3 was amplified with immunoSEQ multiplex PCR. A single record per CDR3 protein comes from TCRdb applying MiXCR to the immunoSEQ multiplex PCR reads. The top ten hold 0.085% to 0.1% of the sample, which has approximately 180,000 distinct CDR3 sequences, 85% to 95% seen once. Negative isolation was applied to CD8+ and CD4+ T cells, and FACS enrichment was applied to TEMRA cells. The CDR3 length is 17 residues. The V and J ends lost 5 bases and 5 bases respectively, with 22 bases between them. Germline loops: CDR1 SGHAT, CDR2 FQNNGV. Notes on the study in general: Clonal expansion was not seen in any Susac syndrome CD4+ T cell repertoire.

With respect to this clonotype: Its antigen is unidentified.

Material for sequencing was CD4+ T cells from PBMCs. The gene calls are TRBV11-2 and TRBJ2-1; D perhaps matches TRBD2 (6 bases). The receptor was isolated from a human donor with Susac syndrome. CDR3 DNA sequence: TGTGCCAGCAGCCAGGCAGGGCTAGCGAGGAGAAACAATGAGCAGTTCTTC. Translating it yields CASSQAGLARRNNEQFF.